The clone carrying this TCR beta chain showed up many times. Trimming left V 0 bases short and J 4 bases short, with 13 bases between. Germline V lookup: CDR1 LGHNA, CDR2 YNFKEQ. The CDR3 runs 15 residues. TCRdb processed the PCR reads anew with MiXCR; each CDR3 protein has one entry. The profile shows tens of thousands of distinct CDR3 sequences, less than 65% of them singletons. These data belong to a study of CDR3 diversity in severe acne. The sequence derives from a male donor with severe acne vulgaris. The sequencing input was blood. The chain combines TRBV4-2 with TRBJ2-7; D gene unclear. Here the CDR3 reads CASSQDVSRWYEQYF. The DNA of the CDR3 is TGTGCCAGCAGCCAAGATGTTTCACGATGGTACGAGCAGTACTTC.